This T cell receptor beta chain was captured by sequencing in a study of CD8 T cells in Susac syndrome. Whole-study findings and limits: It was acknowledged in the study that its TCR sequencing and HLA analysis involved a relatively small number of individuals.

This clonotype was seen once. Its antigen is unidentified. Reverse transcription of roughly 0.45 to 1 ug RNA was performed with random hexamers. By means of immunoSEQ multiplex PCR, TCR beta CDR3 spanning 54 Vbeta and 13 Jbeta underwent amplification. Each CDR3 protein gets one entry after TCRdb re-called the immunoSEQ multiplex PCR reads with MiXCR. In the table there are 150,000 to 250,000 distinct CDR3 sequences, 90% to 95% of which are singletons. Peripheral blood CD8+ and CD4+ T cells were profiled by TCR beta sequencing. Germline CDR1 and CDR2: MNHEY and SMNVEV (reference sequence). The CDR3 runs to 14 residues. V dropped 6 bases and J dropped 3 bases, with 15 bases sitting between them.

The sequence was obtained from a human donor with multiple sclerosis. The chain carries TRBV27 and TRBJ2-7; possible D gene TRBD1, 5 bases. Sequenced material: CD4+ T cells from PBMCs. CDR3 in amino acids: CASRTLTDFYEQYF. The CDR3, as DNA: TGTGCCAGCAGAACATTGACAGATTTCTACGAGCAGTACTTC.